The text below deals with one T cell receptor beta chain. Original methodology: Amplified reference gene primers provided the basis for estimating nucleated cell counts. The table came from immunoSEQ multiplex PCR; TCRdb's copy has only in-frame clones and leaves some out. The DNA was the basis for D and trimming; V, J and clone size are from that table. The sample carries about 210,000 clones, approximately 80% recorded once. The data belong to a study of blood T cell repertoires in COVID-19. Looking at the study overall: Acute and convalescent COVID-19 samples came from the United States, Italy and Spain. From T cells, B-cell-depleted T cells, or PBMCs came the material, which was cDNA or gDNA.

The CDR3 is 14 residues long. Germline V gives CDR1 SGHRS, CDR2 YFSETQ. Trimming cost V 0 bases and J 8 bases, with 11 bases left between them. The TCR originated in a man in his forties or fifties with active or convalescent COVID-19. The rearrangement joins TRBV5-1 to TRBJ1-4, with a tentative D call TRBD1 (5 bases). Sequencing was performed on peripheral blood. The CDR3: CASSLAGQGEKLFF. In DNA, the CDR3 is TGCGCCAGCAGCTTGGCCGGGCAGGGCGAAAAACTGTTTTTT.